Each of the 19 T cell receptor beta chains below was sequenced from the same sample in a study of blood T cell repertoires in COVID-19. The repertoire was sequenced with immunoSEQ multiplex PCR; TCRdb's copy has only in-frame clones and lacks some. The table records some 500,000 clones, about 88% of them present only once. Input material: peripheral blood. These receptors were taken from a woman between 50 and 59 years old with COVID-19, enrolled during active disease.

This rearrangement joins TRBV3-1 (or the pseudogene TRBV3-2) to TRBJ2-3; 15 bases are shared with TRBD2. The CDR3 runs to 14 residues. J lost 7 bases, V lost 5 bases, and 1 base had no gene match. CDR1 LGHDT and CDR2 YNNKEL come from the germline V gene (reference sequence). The CDR3 sequence is CASSGLAGGNTQYF. The CDR3 DNA sequence: TGTGCCAGCAGCGGACTAGCGGGGGGGAATACGCAGTATTTT.

The chain links TRBV3-1 (or the pseudogene TRBV3-2) to TRBJ2-2, with a possible D match to TRBD2 (6 bases). The V end lost 4 bases, the J end lost 2 bases, and 14 bases lay between the germline ends. The CDR3 consists of 16 residues. CDR1 and CDR2 (germline): LGHDT, YNNKEL (reference sequence). CDR3: CASSPPTRFNTGELFF. The DNA for the CDR3 is TGTGCCAGCAGCCCCCCGACTAGATTTAACACCGGGGAGCTGTTTTTT.

The V and J genes are TRBV18 and TRBJ2-7, with 10 nucleotides matching TRBD1. This CDR3 comprises 14 residues. CDR1 is KGHSH and CDR2 is LQKENI in the germline V gene. The junction had 4 bases not matched to a gene; V was cut back by 3 bases and J by 5 bases. The CDR3 DNA sequence: TGTGCCAGCTCACCCGCCGGGACAGGGGACGAGCAGTACTTC. The encoded protein is CASSPAGTGDEQYF.

This clone was seen once. Other DNA sequences in the same sample also yield this CDR3. The CDR3 spells CASSLLGGSYNEQFF. CDR3 DNA: TGTGCCAGCAGTTTACTAGGCGGGTCCTACAATGAGCAGTTCTTC. The chain has TRBV27 and TRBJ2-1, with D possibly TRBD2 on 5 matching bases. V lost 2 bases, J lost 1 base, and 9 bases lay in between. Germline-derived CDR1 and CDR2 are MNHEY and SMNVEV (reference sequence). The length of the CDR3 is 15 residues.

V gene TRBV5-4 combines with J gene TRBJ1-1, with 7 nucleotides matching TRBD1. J was trimmed by 4 bases and V by 4 bases; bases with no gene match: 10. CDR3 length equals 15 residues. CDR1 is SGHNT and CDR2 is YYREEE in the germline V gene (reference sequence). The CDR3 nucleotides are TGTGCCAGCAGCCTACCATCCCAGGGGGGCACTGAAGCTTTCTTT. This gives the protein CASSLPSQGGTEAFF.

This clone appeared once. The chain links TRBV6-2 or TRBV6-3 to TRBJ2-7, with D perhaps matching TRBD2 (5 bases). The germline V gene has CDR1 MNHEY and CDR2 SVGEGT. Trimming stripped 8 bases from V and 6 bases from J, with 17 bases between. The CDR3 is made up of 13 amino acids. In nucleotides, the CDR3 is TGTGCCAGCGGTGACTCTAGCCCACCCGAGCAGTACTTC. As protein: CASGDSSPPEQYF.

The chain combines TRBV6-5 with TRBJ2-7, with 10 positions matching TRBD2. Per the germline V gene, CDR1 is MNHEY and CDR2 is SVGAGI. The V segment lost 4 bases and the J segment 2 bases; nucleotides outside the gene matches: 5. There are 15 residues in the CDR3. The CDR3 loop reads CASSSLAGAPYEQYF. The CDR3, as DNA: TGTGCCAGCAGTTCGCTAGCGGGGGCCCCCTACGAGCAGTACTTC.

The chain combines TRBV9 with TRBJ2-1; a weak D match, TRBD2 (5 bases). There are 16 residues in the CDR3. Trimming stripped 0 bases from V and 4 bases from J, with 14 bases between. Per germline, CDR1 SGDLS and CDR2 YYNGEE. This chain's CDR3 is CASSVARASLYNEQFF. The CDR3 DNA reads as TGTGCCAGCAGCGTAGCTCGGGCTAGCCTTTACAATGAGCAGTTCTTC.

The chain is built from TRBV13 and TRBJ2-2, with a tentative D call TRBD1 (5 bases). The length of the CDR3 is 13 residues. From germline, CDR1 is PRHDT and CDR2 FYEKMQ (reference sequence). V gave up 2 bases and J gave up 6 bases, with 7 bases separating them. The CDR3 nucleotides are TGTGCCAGCAGCTTATCAGGGTCCGGGGAGCTGTTTTTT. Protein: CASSLSGSGELFF.

In DNA, the CDR3 is TGTGCCAGCAGCCTACGAGACAGCTATAATTCACCCCTCCACTTT. Its translation is CASSLRDSYNSPLHF. V and J are TRBV7-8 and TRBJ1-6; D may be TRBD1 (5 bases). Trimming removed 5 bases from V and 3 bases from J, with 11 bases in between. From germline, CDR1 is SGHVS and CDR2 FQNEAQ. The CDR3 contains 15 residues.

A single count supports this clone. The chain combines TRBV6-1 with TRBJ2-3; no reliable D call. CDR3 length: 14 amino acids. V lost 2 bases and J 0 bases, leaving 6 bases between the germline ends. Germline values: CDR1 MNHNS, CDR2 SASEGT. CDR3 coding DNA: TGTGCCAGCAGTGAATTGGCAAGCACAGATACGCAGTATTTT. Translating gives CASSELASTDTQYF.

J is TRBJ2-5 and V is TRBV7-6; a weak D match, TRBD2 (6 bases). Trimming stripped 5 bases from V and 1 base from J, with 14 bases between. Germline V lookup: CDR1 SGHVS, CDR2 FNYEAQ. There are 15 residues in the CDR3. The CDR3 bases are TGTGCCAGCAGCGCCCAATGGGGGGTCCAAGAGACCCAGTACTTC. Protein sequence: CASSAQWGVQETQYF.

This clone was seen a handful of times. The V gene is TRBV19, the J gene TRBJ2-2; D might be TRBD1 (5 bases). In germline, CDR1 is LNHDA, CDR2 SQIVND (reference sequence). This CDR3 is built from 15 residues. Trimming cost V 5 bases and J 4 bases, with 14 bases left between them. The CDR3 protein is CASSGAGRSTGELFF. CDR3 nucleotide sequence: TGTGCCAGTAGTGGGGCAGGGCGGTCCACCGGGGAGCTGTTTTTT.

The chain carries TRBV12-5 and TRBJ2-7; no definite D call. The ends were cut back, 4 bases at V and 3 bases at J, with 10 bases in the middle. The CDR3 is 13 residues long. Germline loops: CDR1 LGHNT, CDR2 FRNRAP. CDR3 in amino acids: CASGSYRIYEQYF. CDR3 DNA: TGTGCTAGTGGTTCGTACAGAATCTACGAGCAGTACTTC.

The table lists this clone with a few counts. This sample also contains other DNA sequences that code for the same CDR3. V and J are TRBV24-1 and TRBJ1-2; the match to TRBD1 covers 7 bases. V was clipped by 3 bases and J by 4 bases; unmatched bases: 4. The CDR3 runs to 14 residues. Germline CDR1 and CDR2: KGHDR and SFDVKD. The CDR3 DNA follows: TGTGCCACCAGTGATCCGGGGACAGCCTATGGCTACACCTTC. Protein product: CATSDPGTAYGYTF.

Comments on this clone: The same CDR3 can be traced to other DNA sequences in this sample. V usage is TRBV12-3 or TRBV12-4 and J usage is TRBJ2-3; D not certain. The CDR3 runs to 12 residues. V gave up 6 bases and J gave up 5 bases, with 9 bases separating them. The chain's CDR3 is CASSLVVDTQYF. The CDR3 nucleotides read TGTGCCAGCAGCCTAGTGGTAGATACGCAGTATTTT.

V and J are TRBV4-1 and TRBJ1-5; 10 positions agree with TRBD1. The CDR3 is made up of 17 amino acids. Germline CDR1 and CDR2: MGHRA and YSYEKL. V trimming: 0 bases; J trimming: 4 bases; junction bases outside the gene matches: 6. The DNA for the CDR3 is TGCGCCAGCAGCCAAGAGTCCGGGACAGGGGTAAATCAGCCCCAGCATTTT. It encodes CASSQESGTGVNQPQHF.

The rearrangement joins TRBV28 to TRBJ2-7, with 8 positions matching TRBD1. Germline CDR1 and CDR2: MDHEN and SYDVKM. The length of the CDR3 is 15 residues. V dropped 6 bases and J dropped 6; count of bases not matched to a gene: 13. CDR3 nucleotides: TGTGCCAGCAGCCTCTTGGACAGGGACGGCAGCGAGCAGTACTTC. As protein: CASSLLDRDGSEQYF.

The chain's CDR3 is CASGLVQAAYPDTQYF. The CDR3 DNA is TGTGCTAGTGGTTTGGTACAGGCGGCCTACCCAGATACGCAGTATTTT. J is TRBJ2-3 and V is TRBV12-5; D perhaps matches TRBD1 (5 bases). Germline assignment: CDR1 LGHNT and CDR2 FRNRAP. Deletions cut 0 bases from V and 4 bases from J, with 14 bases between. The length of the CDR3 is 16 residues. The variable domain in full, completed from reference TRBV12-5 and TRBJ2-3, reads DARVTQTPRHKVTEMGQEVTMRCQPILGHNTVFWYRQTMMQGLELLAYFRNRAPLDDSGMPKDRFSAEMPDATLATLKIQPSEPRDSAVYFCASGLVQAAYPDTQYFGPGTRLTVL.